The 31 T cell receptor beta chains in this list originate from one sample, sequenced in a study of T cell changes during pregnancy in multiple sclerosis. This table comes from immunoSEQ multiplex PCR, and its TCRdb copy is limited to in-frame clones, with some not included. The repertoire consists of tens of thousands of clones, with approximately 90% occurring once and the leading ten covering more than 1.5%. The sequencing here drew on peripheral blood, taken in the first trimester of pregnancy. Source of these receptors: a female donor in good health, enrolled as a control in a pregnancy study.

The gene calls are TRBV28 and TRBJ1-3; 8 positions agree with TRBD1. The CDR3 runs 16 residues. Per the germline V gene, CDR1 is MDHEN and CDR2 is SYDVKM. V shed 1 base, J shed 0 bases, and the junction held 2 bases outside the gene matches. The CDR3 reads CASSLSGQGSGNTIYF. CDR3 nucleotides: TGTGCCAGCAGTTTATCTGGACAGGGCTCTGGAAACACCATATATTTT.

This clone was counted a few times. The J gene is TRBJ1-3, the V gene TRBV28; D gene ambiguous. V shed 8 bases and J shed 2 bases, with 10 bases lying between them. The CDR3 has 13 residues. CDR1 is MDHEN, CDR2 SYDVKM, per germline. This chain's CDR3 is CASRSRAGNTIYF. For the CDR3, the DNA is TGTGCCAGCCGCAGCCGGGCTGGAAACACCATATATTTT.

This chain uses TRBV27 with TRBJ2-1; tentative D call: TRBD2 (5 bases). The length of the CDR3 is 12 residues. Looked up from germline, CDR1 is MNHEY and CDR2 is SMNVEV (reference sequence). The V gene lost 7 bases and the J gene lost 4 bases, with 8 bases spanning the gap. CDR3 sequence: CASTGSYNEQFF. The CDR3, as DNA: TGTGCCAGCACGGGGTCGTACAATGAGCAGTTCTTC.

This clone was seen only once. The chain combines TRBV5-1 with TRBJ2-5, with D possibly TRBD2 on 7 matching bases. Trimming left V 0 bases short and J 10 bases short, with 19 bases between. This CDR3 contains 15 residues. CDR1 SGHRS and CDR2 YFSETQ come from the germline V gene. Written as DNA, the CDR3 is TGCGCCAGCAGCTTGGGTGGGGGGGCCTTTGAGGACCAGTACTTC. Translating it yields CASSLGGGAFEDQYF.

In DNA, the CDR3 is TGTGCCAGCAGCTGGGGGGGAAATGAGCAGTTCTTC. It yields the protein CASSWGGNEQFF. V and J are TRBV7-2 and TRBJ2-1; 7 bases agree with TRBD2. The CDR3 totals 12 residues. The V segment lost 4 bases and the J segment 7 bases; nucleotides outside the gene matches: 1. Germline CDR1 reads SGHTA; CDR2 reads FQGNSA.

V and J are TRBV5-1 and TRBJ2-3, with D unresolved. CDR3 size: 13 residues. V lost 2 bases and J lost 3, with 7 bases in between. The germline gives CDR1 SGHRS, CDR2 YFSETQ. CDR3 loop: CASSFLETDTQYF. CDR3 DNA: TGCGCCAGCAGCTTTCTAGAAACAGATACGCAGTATTTT.

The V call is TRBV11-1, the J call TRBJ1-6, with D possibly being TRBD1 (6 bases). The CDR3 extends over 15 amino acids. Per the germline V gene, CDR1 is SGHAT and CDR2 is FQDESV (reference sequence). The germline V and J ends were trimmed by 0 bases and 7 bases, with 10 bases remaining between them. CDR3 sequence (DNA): TGTGCCAGCAGCTTAGCGGCCAGGGGAAATTCACCCCTCCACTTT. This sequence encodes CASSLAARGNSPLHF.

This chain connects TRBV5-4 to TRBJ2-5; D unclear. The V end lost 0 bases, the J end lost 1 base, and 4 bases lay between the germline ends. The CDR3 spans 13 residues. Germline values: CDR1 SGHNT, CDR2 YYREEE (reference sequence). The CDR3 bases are TGTGCCAGCAGCTTGGCGCGCCAAGAGACCCAGTACTTC. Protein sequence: CASSLARQETQYF. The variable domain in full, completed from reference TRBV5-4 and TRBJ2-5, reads ETGVTQSPTHLIKTRGQQVTLRCSSQSGHNTVSWYQQALGQGPQFIFQYYREEENGRGNFPPRFSGLQFPNYSSELNVNALELDDSALYLCASSLARQETQYFGPGTRLLVL.

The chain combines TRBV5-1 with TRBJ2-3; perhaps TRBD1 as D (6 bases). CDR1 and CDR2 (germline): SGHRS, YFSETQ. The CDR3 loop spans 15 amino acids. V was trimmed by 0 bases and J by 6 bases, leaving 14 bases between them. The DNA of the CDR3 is TGCGCCAGCAGCTTGGTGGGACAAACTGTGGATACGCAGTATTTT. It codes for CASSLVGQTVDTQYF.

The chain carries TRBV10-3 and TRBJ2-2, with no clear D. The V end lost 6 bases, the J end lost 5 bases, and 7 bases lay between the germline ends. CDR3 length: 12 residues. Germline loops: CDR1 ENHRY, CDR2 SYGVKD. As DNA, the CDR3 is TGTGCCATCAGGGCGGAGACCGGGGAGCTGTTTTTT. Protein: CAIRAETGELFF.

The CDR3 nucleotides are TGTGCCAGCAGCTCAAGGCGACAGGGGTTCACTGAAGCTTTCTTT. It translates to CASSSRRQGFTEAFF. The rearrangement links TRBV7-9 to TRBJ1-1, with 8 bases lining up with TRBD1. Germline V gives CDR1 SEHNR, CDR2 FQNEAQ (reference sequence). The CDR3 is 15 residues long. Trimming cost V 4 bases and J 4 bases; bases outside gene matches: 8. The full variable domain, rest sourced from reference TRBV7-9 and TRBJ1-1, is DTGVSQNPRHKITKRGQNVTFRCDPISEHNRLYWYRQTLGQGPEFLTYFQNEAQLEKSRLLSDRFSAERPKGSFSTLEIQRTEQGDSAMYLCASSSRRQGFTEAFFGQGTRLTVV.

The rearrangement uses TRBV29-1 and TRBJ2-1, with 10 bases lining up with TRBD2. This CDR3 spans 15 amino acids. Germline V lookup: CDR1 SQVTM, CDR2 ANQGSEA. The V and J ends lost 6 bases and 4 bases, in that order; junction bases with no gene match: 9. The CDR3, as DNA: TGCAGCGTGAACCCCTCTAGCGGGGGATACAATGAGCAGTTCTTC. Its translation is CSVNPSSGGYNEQFF.

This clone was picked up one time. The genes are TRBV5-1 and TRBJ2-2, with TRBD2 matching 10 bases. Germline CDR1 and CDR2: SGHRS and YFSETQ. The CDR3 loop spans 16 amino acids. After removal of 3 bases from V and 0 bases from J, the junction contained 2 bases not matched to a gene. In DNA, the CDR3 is TGCGCCAGCAGCTCGGGGACTAGCGCGAACACCGGGGAGCTGTTTTTT. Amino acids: CASSSGTSANTGELFF.

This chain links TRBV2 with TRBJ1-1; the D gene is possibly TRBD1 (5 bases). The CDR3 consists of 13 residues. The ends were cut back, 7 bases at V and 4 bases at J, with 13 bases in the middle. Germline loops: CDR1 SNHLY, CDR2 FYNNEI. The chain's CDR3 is CASMLDRATEAFF. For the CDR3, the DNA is TGTGCCAGCATGCTTGACAGAGCCACTGAAGCTTTCTTT.

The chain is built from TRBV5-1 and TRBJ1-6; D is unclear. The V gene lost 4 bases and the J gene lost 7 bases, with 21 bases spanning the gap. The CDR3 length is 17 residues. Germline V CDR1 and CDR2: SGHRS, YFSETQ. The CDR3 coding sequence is TGCGCCAGCAGCGCTTTCCCCAGAGCAGGTCTAAATTCACCCCTCCACTTT. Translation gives CASSAFPRAGLNSPLHF. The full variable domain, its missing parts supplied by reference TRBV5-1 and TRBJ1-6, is KAGVTQTPRYLIKTRGQQVTLSCSPISGHRSVSWYQQTPGQGLQFLFEYFSETQRNKGNFPGRFSGRQFSNSRSEMNVSTLELGDSALYLCASSAFPRAGLNSPLHFGNGTRLTVT.

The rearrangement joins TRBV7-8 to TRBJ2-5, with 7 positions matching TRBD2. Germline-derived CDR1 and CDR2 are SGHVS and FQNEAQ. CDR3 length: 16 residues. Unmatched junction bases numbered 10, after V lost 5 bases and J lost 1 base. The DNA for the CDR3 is TGTGCCAGCAGCCCAGGAGAAGCGGGGATCCAAGAGACCCAGTACTTC. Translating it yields CASSPGEAGIQETQYF.

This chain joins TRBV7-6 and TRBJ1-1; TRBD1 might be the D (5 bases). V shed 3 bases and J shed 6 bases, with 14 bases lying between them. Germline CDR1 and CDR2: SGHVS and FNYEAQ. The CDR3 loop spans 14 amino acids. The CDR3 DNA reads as TGTGCCAGCAGCTTTACGCGTCGGGGGGCTGAAGCTTTCTTT. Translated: CASSFTRRGAEAFF.

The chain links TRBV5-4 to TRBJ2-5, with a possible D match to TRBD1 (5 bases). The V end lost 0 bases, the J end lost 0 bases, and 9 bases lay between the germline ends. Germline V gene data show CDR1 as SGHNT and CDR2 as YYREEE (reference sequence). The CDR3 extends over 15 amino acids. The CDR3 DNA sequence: TGTGCCAGCAGCTTGGGCCAGGGCTACCAAGAGACCCAGTACTTC. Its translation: CASSLGQGYQETQYF.

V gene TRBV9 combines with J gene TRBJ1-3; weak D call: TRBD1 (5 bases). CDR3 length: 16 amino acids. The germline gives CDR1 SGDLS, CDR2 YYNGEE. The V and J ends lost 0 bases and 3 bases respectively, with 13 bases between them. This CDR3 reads CASSVDGGGYGNTIYF. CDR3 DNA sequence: TGTGCCAGCAGCGTAGATGGGGGAGGTTATGGAAACACCATATATTTT.

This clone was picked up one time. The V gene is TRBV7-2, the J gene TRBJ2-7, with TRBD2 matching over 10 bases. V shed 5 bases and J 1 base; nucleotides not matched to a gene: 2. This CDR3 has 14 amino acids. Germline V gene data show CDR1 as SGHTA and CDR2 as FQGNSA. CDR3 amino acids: CASSPSGGSYEQYF. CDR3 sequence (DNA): TGTGCCAGCAGCCCTAGCGGGGGATCCTACGAGCAGTACTTC.

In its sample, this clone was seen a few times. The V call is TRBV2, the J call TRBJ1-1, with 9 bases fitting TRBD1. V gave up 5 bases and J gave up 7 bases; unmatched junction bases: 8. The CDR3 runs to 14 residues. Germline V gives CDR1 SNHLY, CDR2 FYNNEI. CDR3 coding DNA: TGTGCCAGCAGTACGGGACAGGGTTCTATTGAAGCTTTCTTT. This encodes CASSTGQGSIEAFF.

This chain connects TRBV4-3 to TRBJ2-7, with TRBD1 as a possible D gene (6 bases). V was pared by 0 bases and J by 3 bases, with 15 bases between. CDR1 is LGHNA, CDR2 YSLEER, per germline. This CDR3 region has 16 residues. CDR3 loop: CASSQDAGANLYEQYF. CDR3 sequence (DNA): TGCGCCAGCAGCCAAGATGCAGGGGCGAATCTCTACGAGCAGTACTTC.

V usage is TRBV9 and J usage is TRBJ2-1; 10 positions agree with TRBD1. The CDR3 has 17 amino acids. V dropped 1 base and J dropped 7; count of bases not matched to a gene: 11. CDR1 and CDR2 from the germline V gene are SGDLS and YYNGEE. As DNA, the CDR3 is TGTGCCAGCAGCGTATCGTTGGGCGGGACAGGGGTGAATGAGCAGTTCTTC. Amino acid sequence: CASSVSLGGTGVNEQFF.

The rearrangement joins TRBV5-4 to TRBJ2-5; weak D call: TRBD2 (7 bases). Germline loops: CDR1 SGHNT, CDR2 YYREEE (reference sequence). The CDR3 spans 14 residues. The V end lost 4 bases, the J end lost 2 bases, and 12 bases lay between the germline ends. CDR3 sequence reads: CASSPGGYQETQYF. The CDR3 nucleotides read TGTGCCAGCAGCCCGGGGGGCTATCAAGAGACCCAGTACTTC.

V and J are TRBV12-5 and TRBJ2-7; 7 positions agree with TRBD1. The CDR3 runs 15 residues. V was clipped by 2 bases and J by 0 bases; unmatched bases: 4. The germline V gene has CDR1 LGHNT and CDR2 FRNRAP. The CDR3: CASGLPQGSSYEQYF. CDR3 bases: TGTGCTAGTGGTTTGCCACAGGGGAGCTCCTACGAGCAGTACTTC.

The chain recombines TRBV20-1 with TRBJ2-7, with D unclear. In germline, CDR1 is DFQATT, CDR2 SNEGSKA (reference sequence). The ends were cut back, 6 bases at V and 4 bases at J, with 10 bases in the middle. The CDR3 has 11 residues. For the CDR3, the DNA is TGCAGTGCCTCATTTCTATACGAGCAGTACTTC. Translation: CSASFLYEQYF.

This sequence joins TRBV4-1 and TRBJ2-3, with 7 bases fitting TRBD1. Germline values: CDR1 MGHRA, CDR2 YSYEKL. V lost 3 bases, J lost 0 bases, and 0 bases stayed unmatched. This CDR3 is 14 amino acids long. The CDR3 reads CASSQGQSTDTQYF. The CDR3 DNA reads TGCGCCAGCAGCCAGGGACAGAGCACAGATACGCAGTATTTT.

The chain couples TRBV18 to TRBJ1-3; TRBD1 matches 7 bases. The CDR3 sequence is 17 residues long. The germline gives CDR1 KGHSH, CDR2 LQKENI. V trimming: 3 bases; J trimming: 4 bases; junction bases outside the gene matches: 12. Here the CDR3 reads CASSPFPNTGEGNTIYF. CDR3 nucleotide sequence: TGTGCCAGCTCACCGTTTCCGAATACAGGGGAAGGAAACACCATATATTTT.

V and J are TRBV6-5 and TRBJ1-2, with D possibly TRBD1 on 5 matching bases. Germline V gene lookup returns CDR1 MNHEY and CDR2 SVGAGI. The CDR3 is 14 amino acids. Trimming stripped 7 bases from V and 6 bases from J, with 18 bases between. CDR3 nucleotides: TGTGCCAGCAAGAGGCGGGGGAGTCAGGATGGCTACACCTTC. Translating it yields CASKRRGSQDGYTF.

The CDR3 DNA reads as TGTGCCAGCAGCCAAGACAAGCGGGGGGGCAATGAGCAGTTCTTC. Protein sequence: CASSQDKRGGNEQFF. The chain recombines TRBV4-2 with TRBJ2-1; TRBD2 matches at 10 bases. This CDR3 contains 15 residues. Trimming at V came to 0 bases and at J to 6 bases, leaving 2 bases not matched to a gene. The V gene's germline CDR1 is LGHNA and CDR2 YNFKEQ.

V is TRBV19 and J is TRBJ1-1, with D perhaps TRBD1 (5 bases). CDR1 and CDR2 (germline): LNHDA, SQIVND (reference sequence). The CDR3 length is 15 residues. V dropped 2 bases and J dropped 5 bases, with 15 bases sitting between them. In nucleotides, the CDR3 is TGTGCCAGTAGTATATCCGCCAGGGAACCGACTGAAGCTTTCTTT. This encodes CASSISAREPTEAFF.